This T cell receptor (beta chain) is drawn from a study of blood T cells in healthy people across ages. Findings of the study overall: Aged donors had fewer naive CD4+ cells and lower diversity than long-lived donors. A strong correlation between TCR beta diversity and naive T cell percentage was seen.

With regard to this clonotype: The antigen is unknown.

A second about 6 to 12 cycle PCR used barcoded and J-beta primers. A template-switch adaptor that had 12 random nucleotides put a tag on each cDNA molecule. TCRdb ran MiXCR on the 5' RACE reads and lists one entry per CDR3 protein. This sample has 1,100,000 or so distinct CDR3 sequences; 40% to 50% occur once, and the top ten carry about 19%. The amount of total RNA extracted per sample was at least 6 micrograms. This clonotype originated in a woman aged 55 to 70 in good health. Sequencing was carried out using blood.

The CDR3 protein is CASSLRAANLNYGYTF. CDR3 DNA sequence: TGTGCCAGCAGCTTAAGGGCAGCTAACCTTAACTATGGCTACACCTTC. This chain connects TRBV21-1 to TRBJ1-2. TRBV21-1 is marked as a pseudogene. This CDR3 is 16 amino acids long.